The entry below gives a single T cell receptor beta chain sequence along with its context. TCRdb re-derived calls from the 5' RACE reads in MiXCR, one entry per CDR3 protein. The data show 580,000 or so distinct CDR3 sequences, 17% seen once. Trimming cost V 7 bases and J 7 bases, with 16 bases left between them. The CDR3 loop spans 13 amino acids. Germline V gene data show CDR1 as MNHEY and CDR2 as SVGAGI. This sample is part of a study of T-cell memory formation after mild COVID-19. For the study at large: Clusters of TCRs were largely donor specific.

Sequencing was performed on PBMCs or a T cell subset sorted from them (not recorded which). The chain has TRBV6-5 and TRBJ2-5; D might be TRBD2 (6 bases). The TCR sequence derives from an adult woman who had mild COVID-19 (a few samples of this study predate the infection). Cell type and time point are not known. The CDR3 DNA reads TGTGCCAGCATCTTCCCGCGACTAGGGACCCAGTACTTC. Translation gives CASIFPRLGTQYF.